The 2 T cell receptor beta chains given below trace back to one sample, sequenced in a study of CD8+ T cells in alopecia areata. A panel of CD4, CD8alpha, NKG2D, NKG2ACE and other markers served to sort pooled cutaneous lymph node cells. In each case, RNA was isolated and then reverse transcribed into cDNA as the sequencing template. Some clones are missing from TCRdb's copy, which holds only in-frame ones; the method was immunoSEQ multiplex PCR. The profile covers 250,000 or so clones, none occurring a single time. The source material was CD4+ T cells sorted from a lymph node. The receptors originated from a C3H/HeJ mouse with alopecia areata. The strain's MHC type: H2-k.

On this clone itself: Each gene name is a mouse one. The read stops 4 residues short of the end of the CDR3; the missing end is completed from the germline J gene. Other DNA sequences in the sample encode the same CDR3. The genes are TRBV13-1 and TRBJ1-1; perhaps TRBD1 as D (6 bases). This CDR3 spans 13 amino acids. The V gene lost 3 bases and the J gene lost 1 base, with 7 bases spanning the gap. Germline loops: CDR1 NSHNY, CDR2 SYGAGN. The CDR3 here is CASSVDRNTEVFF. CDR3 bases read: TGTGCCAGCAGTGTGGACAGGAACACA.

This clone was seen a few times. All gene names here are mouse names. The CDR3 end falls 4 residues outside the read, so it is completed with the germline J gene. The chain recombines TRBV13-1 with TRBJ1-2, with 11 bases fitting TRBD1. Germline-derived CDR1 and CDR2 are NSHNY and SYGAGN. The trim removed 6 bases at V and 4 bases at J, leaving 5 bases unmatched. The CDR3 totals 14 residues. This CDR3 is CASKDRGRGSDYTF. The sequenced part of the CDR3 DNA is TGTGCCAGCAAGGACAGGGGGCGCGGCTCC.